This TCR beta chain was profiled in a study of human T cells and chemical hapten exposure. Points on this clonotype: At one of its ends the junction is not consistent with the germline gene, which may arise from a read error.

Time point of the sample: patch test 1, 2 weeks after DPC sensitization. Described treatment: therapeutic diphenylcyclopropenone sensitization with weekly scalp DPC. TCRdb ran MiXCR on the RACE reads and lists one entry per CDR3 protein. The table lists around 380,000 distinct CDR3 sequences, approximately 5% of them singletons. This TCR was recovered from a woman between 45 and 65 years old with alopecia areata. Some clones in this sample may be carry-over from other donors' samples. Source: whole blood, taken in connection with sensitization to the hapten diphenylcyclopropenone (DPC).

CDR3 sequence reads: CASSPPTQDMQYF. In nucleotides, the CDR3 is TGTGCCAGCAGCCCCCCTACCCAGGATATGCAGTATTTT. This sequence joins TRBV7-9 and TRBJ2-3; D gene ambiguous. The CDR3 consists of 13 residues. The germline V gene encodes CDR1 SEHNR and CDR2 FQNEAQ (reference sequence).